The 22 T cell receptor beta chains reported below all come from one sample, sequenced in a study of cytomegalovirus exposure and HLA in healthy donors. TCRdb's copy holds only in-frame clones and misses some; the assay was immunoSEQ multiplex PCR. The top ten clones hold about 2.9% of a sample with 150,000 to 200,000 clones, less than 95% of them seen once. Sequencing input: PBMCs. The receptor set was obtained from a woman between 18 and 29 years old in good health and CMV-seropositive.

This clone was counted a single time. This sequence joins TRBV10-3 and TRBJ2-3; D uncertain. With 3 bases removed from V and 4 bases from J, the gap between germline ends came to 11 bases. The CDR3 has 14 residues. Germline-derived CDR1 and CDR2 are ENHRY and SYGVKD. CDR3 nucleotides: TGTGCCATCAGTGATACATCGTCGTCAGATACGCAGTATTTT. Its translation: CAISDTSSSDTQYF.

V gene TRBV2 combines with J gene TRBJ2-1, with 8 bases identical to TRBD1. The CDR3 contains 16 residues. V dropped 5 bases and J dropped 8; count of bases not matched to a gene: 14. CDR1 and CDR2 (germline): SNHLY, FYNNEI. CDR3 nucleotides: TGTGCCAGCAGTTTCCGGGACAGGTTAATTAAGGATGAGCAGTTCTTC. This gives the protein CASSFRDRLIKDEQFF.

This clone was seen ten or more times. The genes are TRBV6-1 and TRBJ1-6; D is perhaps TRBD1 (6 bases). V shed 9 bases and J shed 5 bases, with 14 bases lying between them. Germline lookup yields CDR1 MNHNS and CDR2 SASEGT. The CDR3 is 14 residues long. The CDR3 is CASGRGFNNSPLHF. CDR3 bases: TGTGCCAGTGGGAGGGGGTTCAATAATTCACCCCTCCACTTT.

This chain connects TRBV9 to TRBJ1-2; the D is unclear. CDR3 length: 16 amino acids. The germline gives CDR1 SGDLS, CDR2 YYNGEE. V was pared by 3 bases and J by 4 bases, with 19 bases between. CDR3: CASSGRPTGEVYGYTF. CDR3 in DNA: TGTGCCAGCAGCGGGCGGCCTACCGGGGAGGTCTATGGCTACACCTTC.

V usage is TRBV15 and J usage is TRBJ2-7; D perhaps matches TRBD1 (5 bases). The V end was cut by 2 bases, the J end by 0 bases, with 17 bases between. This CDR3 comprises 17 residues. Germline V CDR1 and CDR2: LNHNV, YYDKDF (reference sequence). Written as DNA, the CDR3 is TGTGCCACCAGCAGATGGGGCTCCGTTCAAAGCTCCTACGAGCAGTACTTC. Amino acids: CATSRWGSVQSSYEQYF.

CDR3: CASSPTGESPYEQYF. The DNA of the CDR3 is TGTGCCAGCTCACCGACAGGTGAAAGCCCCTACGAGCAGTACTTC. This chain links TRBV18 with TRBJ2-7; weak D call: TRBD1 (6 bases). This CDR3 is built from 15 residues. Per the germline V gene, CDR1 is KGHSH and CDR2 is LQKENI. Trimming took off 3 bases at V and 2 bases at J, with 14 bases between the two ends.

The DNA for the CDR3 is TGCGCCAGCAGTCAAGCCCCGGGCCCACGGGACTCCTTTCACTACGAGCAGTACTTC. Protein sequence: CASSQAPGPRDSFHYEQYF. This chain uses TRBV23-1 with TRBJ2-7, with D perhaps matching TRBD2 (6 bases). TRBV23-1 counts as an open reading frame of uncertain function. The CDR3 extends over 19 amino acids. Trimming left V 2 bases short and J 3 bases short, with 26 bases between.

This rearrangement joins TRBV2 to TRBJ2-7, with 7 bases aligning to TRBD2. Trimming cost V 7 bases and J 3 bases; bases outside gene matches: 6. From germline, CDR1 is SNHLY and CDR2 FYNNEI. The CDR3 contains 13 residues. CDR3: CASTGGSSYEQYF. The CDR3 DNA sequence: TGTGCCAGCACGGGAGGCAGTAGCTACGAGCAGTACTTC.

This chain uses TRBV20-1 with TRBJ2-5; maybe TRBD1 (5 bases). The CDR3 is made up of 11 amino acids. V was trimmed by 7 bases and J by 2 bases, leaving 8 bases between them. Germline CDR1 reads DFQATT; CDR2 reads SNEGSKA (reference sequence). The chain's CDR3 is CSGGRQETQYF. CDR3 bases: TGCAGTGGGGGCAGGCAAGAGACCCAGTACTTC.

The chain joins TRBV27 to TRBJ2-1, with 11 bases aligning to TRBD2. CDR1 and CDR2 (germline): MNHEY, SMNVEV (reference sequence). The ends lost 5 bases at V and 6 bases at J; junction bases unmatched: 6. This CDR3 has 15 amino acids. CDR3 bases: TGTGCCAGCAGTCAAACTAGCGGGAGCATCAATGAGCAGTTCTTC. Residues: CASSQTSGSINEQFF.

The chain is built from TRBV6-5 and TRBJ1-2, with D possibly being TRBD1 (6 bases). CDR1 and CDR2 from the germline V gene are MNHEY and SVGAGI. V shed 6 bases and J shed 8 bases, with 22 bases lying between them. The length of the CDR3 is 15 residues. CDR3 in amino acids: CASRPPGHSSGGYTF. CDR3 in DNA: TGTGCCAGCAGGCCGCCGGGACATTCCTCTGGGGGCTACACCTTC.

This clone occurred once. The gene calls are TRBV10-2 and TRBJ2-1, with 12 bases fitting TRBD2. The J segment lost 7 bases and the V segment lost 4 bases, leaving 5 bases of the junction unmatched. CDR3 length equals 15 residues. The germline V gene encodes CDR1 WSHSY and CDR2 SAAADI. CDR3 nucleotide sequence: TGCGCCAGCAGTGGGCTAGCGGGGGGGCGGAATGAGCAGTTCTTC. Translating it yields CASSGLAGGRNEQFF.

Only one count was recorded for this clone. The J gene is TRBJ2-7, the V gene TRBV7-2, with a possible D match to TRBD2 (6 bases). V was clipped by 8 bases and J by 4 bases, with 15 bases between them. The CDR3 has 13 amino acids. Germline assignment: CDR1 SGHTA and CDR2 FQGNSA. This chain's CDR3 is CASSPVGRYEQYF. CDR3 nucleotide sequence: TGTGCCAGCTCACCGGTAGGGAGGTACGAGCAGTACTTC.

The chain is built from TRBV6-1 and TRBJ2-4; a possible D gene is TRBD2 (6 bases). This CDR3 has 13 amino acids. The V and J ends lost 4 bases and 9 bases respectively, with 13 bases between them. Germline CDR1 is MNHNS and CDR2 is SASEGT. CDR3 region: CASSGRLGGIQYF. The CDR3 nucleotides are TGTGCCAGCAGTGGGCGACTAGGCGGCATTCAGTACTTC.

The chain combines TRBV7-6 with TRBJ1-1, with TRBD1 identical over 8 bases. With V trimmed by 0 bases and J by 7 bases, 4 bases remained unmatched. CDR1 is SGHVS and CDR2 is FNYEAQ in the germline V gene. The CDR3 spans 14 residues. The CDR3 DNA is TGTGCCAGCAGCTTAGCGGGCAGGGGGCGTGAAGCTTTCTTT. Its protein is CASSLAGRGREAFF.

DNA of the CDR3: TGTGCCAGCTCACCATCCGAGGACAGAAGCTCTGGAAACACCATATATTTT. Protein product: CASSPSEDRSSGNTIYF. This sequence joins TRBV18 and TRBJ1-3, with a possible D match to TRBD1 (6 bases). Trimming removed 2 bases at V and 0 bases at J, with 14 bases between. From germline, CDR1 is KGHSH and CDR2 LQKENI. The CDR3 runs 17 residues.

The chain employs TRBV5-1 and TRBJ1-1; D possibly corresponds to TRBD1 (6 bases). The germline V and J ends were trimmed by 0 bases and 2 bases, with 11 bases remaining between them. The CDR3 totals 15 residues. CDR1 SGHRS and CDR2 YFSETQ come from the germline V gene. The CDR3 DNA follows: TGCGCCAGCAGCTTGGATGCAGGGGCTAACACTGAAGCTTTCTTT. It yields the protein CASSLDAGANTEAFF.

The chain uses TRBV18 and TRBJ2-1; 7 nucleotides line up with TRBD2. Germline values: CDR1 KGHSH, CDR2 LQKENI. V dropped 4 bases and J dropped 2; count of bases not matched to a gene: 8. The CDR3 runs 16 residues. This CDR3 reads CASSRRLAGTYNEQFF. CDR3 sequence (DNA): TGTGCCAGCTCACGAAGATTAGCGGGCACCTACAATGAGCAGTTCTTC.

The chain joins TRBV4-2 to TRBJ2-1; 7 bases agree with TRBD2. Germline V gene data show CDR1 as LGHNA and CDR2 as YNFKEQ. The junction had 8 bases not matched to a gene; V was cut back by 4 bases and J by 8 bases. CDR3 size: 14 residues. The CDR3, as DNA: TGTGCCAGCAGCCGTCCAGCGGGGAAAGATGAGCAGTTCTTC. Translating it yields CASSRPAGKDEQFF.

The CDR3 region is CASSEALFGTGADGYTF. The CDR3 DNA reads TGTGCCAGCAGTGAAGCTTTGTTTGGGACAGGAGCCGATGGCTACACCTTC. J is TRBJ1-2 and V is TRBV2, with TRBD1 matching 8 bases. Trimming took 0 bases from V and 6 from J; bases not matched to a gene: 12. CDR1 is SNHLY and CDR2 is FYNNEI in the germline V gene. The CDR3 covers 17 residues. Using reference TRBV2 and TRBJ1-2 for the parts outside the CDR3, the full variable domain is EPEVTQTPSHQVTQMGQEVILRCVPISNHLYFYWYRQILGQKVEFLVSFYNNEISEKSEIFDDQFSVERPDGSNFTLKIRSTKLEDSAMYFCASSEALFGTGADGYTFGSGTRLTVV.

The chain carries TRBV28 and TRBJ2-7, with 9 bases aligning to TRBD1. The CDR3 covers 14 residues. Germline V lookup: CDR1 MDHEN, CDR2 SYDVKM. V was clipped by 6 bases and J by 2 bases; unmatched bases: 5. The DNA for the CDR3 is TGTGCCAGCAGGCCACAGGGGGCTGCCTACGAGCAGTACTTC. It translates to CASRPQGAAYEQYF.

J is TRBJ1-1 and V is TRBV7-2; weak D call: TRBD1 (5 bases). The CDR3 is made up of 16 amino acids. Germline V gives CDR1 SGHTA, CDR2 FQGNSA. With 4 bases removed from V and 3 bases from J, the gap between germline ends came to 18 bases. The CDR3: CASSSQGIGGYTEAFF. In DNA form, the CDR3 reads TGTGCCAGCAGCTCCCAGGGTATAGGAGGGTACACTGAAGCTTTCTTT.